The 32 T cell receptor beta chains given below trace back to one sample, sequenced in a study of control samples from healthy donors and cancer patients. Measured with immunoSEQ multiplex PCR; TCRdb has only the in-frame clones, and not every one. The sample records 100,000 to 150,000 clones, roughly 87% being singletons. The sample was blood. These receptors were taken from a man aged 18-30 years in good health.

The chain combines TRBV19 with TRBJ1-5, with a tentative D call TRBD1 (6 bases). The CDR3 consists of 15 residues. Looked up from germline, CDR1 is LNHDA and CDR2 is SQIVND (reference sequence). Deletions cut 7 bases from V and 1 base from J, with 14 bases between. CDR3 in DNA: TGTGCCAGTAAGGGCAGGGGAAACAGCAATCAGCCCCAGCATTTT. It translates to CASKGRGNSNQPQHF. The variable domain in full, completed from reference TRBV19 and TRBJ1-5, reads DGGITQSPKYLFRKEGQNVTLSCEQNLNHDAMYWYRQDPGQGLRLIYYSQIVNDFQKGDIAEGYSVSREKKESFPLTVTSAQKNPTAFYLCASKGRGNSNQPQHFGDGTRLSIL.

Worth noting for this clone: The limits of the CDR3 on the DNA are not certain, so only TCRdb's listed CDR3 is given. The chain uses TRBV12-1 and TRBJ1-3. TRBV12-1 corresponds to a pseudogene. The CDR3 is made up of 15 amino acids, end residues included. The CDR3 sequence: CASSCPFGTGNTIYF.

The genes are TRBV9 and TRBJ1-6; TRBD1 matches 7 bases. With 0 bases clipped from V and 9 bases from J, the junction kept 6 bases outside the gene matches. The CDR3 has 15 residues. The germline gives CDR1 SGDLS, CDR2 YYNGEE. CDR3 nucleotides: TGTGCCAGCAGCGTAGAGACAGGGCGGGTTTCACCCCTCCACTTT. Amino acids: CASSVETGRVSPLHF.

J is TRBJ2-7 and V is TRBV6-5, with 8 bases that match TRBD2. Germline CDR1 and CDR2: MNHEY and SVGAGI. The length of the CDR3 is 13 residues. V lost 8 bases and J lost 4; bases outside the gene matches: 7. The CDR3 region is CASGREGRYEQYF. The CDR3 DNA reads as TGTGCCAGCGGCCGGGAGGGACGATACGAGCAGTACTTC.

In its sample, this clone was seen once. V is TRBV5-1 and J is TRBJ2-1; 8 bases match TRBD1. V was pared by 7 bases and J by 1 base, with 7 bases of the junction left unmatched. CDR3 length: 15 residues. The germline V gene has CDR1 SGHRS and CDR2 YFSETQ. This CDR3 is CASALTGESYNEQFF. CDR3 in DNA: TGCGCCAGCGCCTTGACAGGGGAGTCCTACAATGAGCAGTTCTTC.

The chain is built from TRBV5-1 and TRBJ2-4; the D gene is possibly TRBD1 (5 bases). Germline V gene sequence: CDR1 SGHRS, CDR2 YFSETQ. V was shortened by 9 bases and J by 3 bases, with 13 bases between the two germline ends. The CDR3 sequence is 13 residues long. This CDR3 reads CATQDTDKNIQYF. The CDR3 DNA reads TGCGCCACCCAGGACACCGACAAAAACATTCAGTACTTC.

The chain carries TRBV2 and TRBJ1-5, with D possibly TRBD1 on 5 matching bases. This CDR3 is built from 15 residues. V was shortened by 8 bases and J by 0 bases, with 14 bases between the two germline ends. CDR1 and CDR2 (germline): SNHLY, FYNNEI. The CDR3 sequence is CASHYTGISNQPQHF. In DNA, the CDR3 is TGTGCCAGCCACTATACAGGCATTAGCAATCAGCCCCAGCATTTT.

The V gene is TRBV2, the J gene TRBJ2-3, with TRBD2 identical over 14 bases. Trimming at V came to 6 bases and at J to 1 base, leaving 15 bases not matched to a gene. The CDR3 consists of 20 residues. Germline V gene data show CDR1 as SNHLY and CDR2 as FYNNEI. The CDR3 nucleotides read TGTGCCAGCAGGACCTTACCGGGACTAGCGGGAGTTGGGGGCACAGATACGCAGTATTTT. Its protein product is CASRTLPGLAGVGGTDTQYF.

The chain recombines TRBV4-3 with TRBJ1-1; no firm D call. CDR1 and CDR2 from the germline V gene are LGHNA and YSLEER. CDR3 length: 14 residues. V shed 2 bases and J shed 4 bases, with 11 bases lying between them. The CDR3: CASSQLGIRTEAFF. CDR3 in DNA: TGCGCCAGCAGCCAATTGGGGATTCGCACTGAAGCTTTCTTT.

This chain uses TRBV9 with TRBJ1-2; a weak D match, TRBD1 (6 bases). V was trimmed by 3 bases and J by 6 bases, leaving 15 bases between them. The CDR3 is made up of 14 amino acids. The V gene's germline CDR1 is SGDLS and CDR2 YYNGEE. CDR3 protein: CASSEQGKVDGYTF. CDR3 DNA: TGTGCCAGCAGCGAACAGGGAAAGGTGGATGGCTACACCTTC. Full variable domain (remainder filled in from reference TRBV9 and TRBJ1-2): DSGVTQTPKHLITATGQRVTLRCSPRSGDLSVYWYQQSLDQGLQFLIQYYNGEERAKGNILERFSAQQFPDLHSELNLSSLELGDSALYFCASSEQGKVDGYTFGSGTRLTVV.

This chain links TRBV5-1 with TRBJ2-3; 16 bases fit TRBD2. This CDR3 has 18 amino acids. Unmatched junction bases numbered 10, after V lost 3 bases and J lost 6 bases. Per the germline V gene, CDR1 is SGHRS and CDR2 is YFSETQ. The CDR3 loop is CASSSPSPGLAGGDTQYF. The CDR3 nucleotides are TGCGCCAGCAGCTCACCTTCTCCGGGACTAGCGGGAGGGGATACGCAGTATTTT.

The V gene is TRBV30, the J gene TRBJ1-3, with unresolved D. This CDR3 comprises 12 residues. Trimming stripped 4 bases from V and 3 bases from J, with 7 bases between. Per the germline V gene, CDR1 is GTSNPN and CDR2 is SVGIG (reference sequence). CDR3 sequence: CAWKDVGNTIYF. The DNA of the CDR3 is TGTGCCTGGAAGGACGTTGGAAACACCATATATTTT.

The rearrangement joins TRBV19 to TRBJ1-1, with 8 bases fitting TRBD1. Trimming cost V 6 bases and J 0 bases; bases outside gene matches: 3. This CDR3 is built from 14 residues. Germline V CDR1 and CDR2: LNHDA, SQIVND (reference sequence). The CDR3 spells CASSRQGLNTEAFF. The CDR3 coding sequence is TGTGCCAGTAGCAGACAGGGGTTGAACACTGAAGCTTTCTTT.

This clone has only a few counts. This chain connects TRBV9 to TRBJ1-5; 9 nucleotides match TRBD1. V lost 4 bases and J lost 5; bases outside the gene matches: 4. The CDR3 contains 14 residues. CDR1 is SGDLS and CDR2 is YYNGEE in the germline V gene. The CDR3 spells CASSRGTGHQPQHF. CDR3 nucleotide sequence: TGTGCCAGCAGCCGGGGGACAGGGCATCAGCCCCAGCATTTT. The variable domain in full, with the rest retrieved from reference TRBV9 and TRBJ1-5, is DSGVTQTPKHLITATGQRVTLRCSPRSGDLSVYWYQQSLDQGLQFLIQYYNGEERAKGNILERFSAQQFPDLHSELNLSSLELGDSALYFCASSRGTGHQPQHFGDGTRLSIL.

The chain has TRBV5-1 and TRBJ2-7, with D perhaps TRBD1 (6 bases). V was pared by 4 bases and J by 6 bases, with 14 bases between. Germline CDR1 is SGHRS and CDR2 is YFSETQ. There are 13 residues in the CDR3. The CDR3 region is CASSDTGTPEQYF. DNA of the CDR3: TGCGCCAGCAGCGACACAGGGACACCCGAGCAGTACTTC.

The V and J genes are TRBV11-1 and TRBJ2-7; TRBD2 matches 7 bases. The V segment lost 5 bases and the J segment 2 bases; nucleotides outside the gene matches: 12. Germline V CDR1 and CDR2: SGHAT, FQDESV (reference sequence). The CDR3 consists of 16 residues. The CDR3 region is CASSPGAGIIAYEQYF. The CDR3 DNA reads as TGTGCCAGCAGCCCCGGAGCGGGGATAATAGCCTACGAGCAGTACTTC.

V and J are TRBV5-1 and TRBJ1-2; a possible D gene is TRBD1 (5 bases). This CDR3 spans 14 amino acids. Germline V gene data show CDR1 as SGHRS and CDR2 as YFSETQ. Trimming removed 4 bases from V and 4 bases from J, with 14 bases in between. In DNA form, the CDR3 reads TGCGCCAGCAGCCCTCGACAGATCGGCTATGGCTACACCTTC. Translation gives CASSPRQIGYGYTF.

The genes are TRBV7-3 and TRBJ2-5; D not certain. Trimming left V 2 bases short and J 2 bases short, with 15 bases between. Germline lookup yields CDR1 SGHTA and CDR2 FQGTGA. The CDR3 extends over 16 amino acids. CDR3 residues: CASSLGVSFGQETQYF. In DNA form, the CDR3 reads TGTGCCAGCAGCTTAGGTGTTAGTTTTGGGCAAGAGACCCAGTACTTC.

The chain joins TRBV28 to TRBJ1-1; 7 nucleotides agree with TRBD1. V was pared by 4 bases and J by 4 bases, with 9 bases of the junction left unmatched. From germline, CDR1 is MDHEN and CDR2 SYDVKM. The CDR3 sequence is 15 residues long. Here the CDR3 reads CASSSTRQGRTEAFF. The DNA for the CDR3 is TGTGCCAGCAGTTCAACTCGACAGGGACGCACTGAAGCTTTCTTT.

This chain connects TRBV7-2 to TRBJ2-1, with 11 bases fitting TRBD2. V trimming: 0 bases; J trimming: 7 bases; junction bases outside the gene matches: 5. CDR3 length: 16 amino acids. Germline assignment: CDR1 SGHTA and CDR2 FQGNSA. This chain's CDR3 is CASSLAPGLAVNEQFF. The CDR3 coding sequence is TGTGCCAGCAGCTTAGCTCCGGGACTAGCGGTTAATGAGCAGTTCTTC.

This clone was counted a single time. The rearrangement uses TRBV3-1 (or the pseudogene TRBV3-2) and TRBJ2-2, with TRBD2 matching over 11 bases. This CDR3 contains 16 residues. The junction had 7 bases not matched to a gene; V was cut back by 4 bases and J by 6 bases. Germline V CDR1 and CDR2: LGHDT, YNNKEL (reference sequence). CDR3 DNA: TGTGCCAGCAGCCGAAGACTAGCGGGAAGCTCCGGGGAGCTGTTTTTT. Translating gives CASSRRLAGSSGELFF.

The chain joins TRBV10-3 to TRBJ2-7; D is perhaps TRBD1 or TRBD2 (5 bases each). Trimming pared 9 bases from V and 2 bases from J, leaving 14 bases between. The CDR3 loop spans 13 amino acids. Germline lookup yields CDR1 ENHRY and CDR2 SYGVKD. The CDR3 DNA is TGTGCCATTAGGGACGGCCAAACCTACGAGCAGTACTTC. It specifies CAIRDGQTYEQYF.

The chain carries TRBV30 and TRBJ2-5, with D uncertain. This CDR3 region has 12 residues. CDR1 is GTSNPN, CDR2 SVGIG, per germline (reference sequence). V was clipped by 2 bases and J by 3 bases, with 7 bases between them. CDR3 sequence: CAWSPVEETQYF. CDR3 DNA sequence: TGTGCCTGGAGTCCCGTTGAAGAGACCCAGTACTTC.

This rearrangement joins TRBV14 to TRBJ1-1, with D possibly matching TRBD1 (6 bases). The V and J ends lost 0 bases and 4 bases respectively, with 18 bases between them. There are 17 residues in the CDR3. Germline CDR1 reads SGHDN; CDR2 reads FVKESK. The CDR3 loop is CASSQDRGRGWSTEAFF. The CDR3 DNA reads TGTGCCAGCAGCCAAGATAGAGGCAGGGGATGGAGCACTGAAGCTTTCTTT.

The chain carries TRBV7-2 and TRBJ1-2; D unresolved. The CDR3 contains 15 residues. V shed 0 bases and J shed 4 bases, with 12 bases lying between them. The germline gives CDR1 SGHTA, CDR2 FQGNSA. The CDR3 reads CASSLAVAPSYGYTF. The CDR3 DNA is TGTGCCAGCAGCTTAGCGGTCGCCCCTTCCTATGGCTACACCTTC.

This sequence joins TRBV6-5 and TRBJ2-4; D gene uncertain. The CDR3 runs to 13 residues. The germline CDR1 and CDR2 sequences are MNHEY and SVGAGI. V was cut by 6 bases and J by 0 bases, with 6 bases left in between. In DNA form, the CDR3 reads TGTGCCAGCAGGACCGTAGCCAAAAACATTCAGTACTTC. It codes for CASRTVAKNIQYF.

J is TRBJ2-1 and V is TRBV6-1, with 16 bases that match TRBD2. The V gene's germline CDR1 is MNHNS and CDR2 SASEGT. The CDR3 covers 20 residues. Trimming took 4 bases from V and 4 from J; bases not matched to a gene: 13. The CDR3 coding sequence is TGTGCCAGCAGTGCGACGGAACCGGGACTAGCGGGAGGGCCTTACAATGAGCAGTTCTTC. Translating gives CASSATEPGLAGGPYNEQFF.

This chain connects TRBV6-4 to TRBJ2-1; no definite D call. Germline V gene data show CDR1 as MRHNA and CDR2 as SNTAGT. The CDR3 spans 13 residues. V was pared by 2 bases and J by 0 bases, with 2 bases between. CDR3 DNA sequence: TGTGCCAGCAGTGACAACTCCTACAATGAGCAGTTCTTC. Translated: CASSDNSYNEQFF.

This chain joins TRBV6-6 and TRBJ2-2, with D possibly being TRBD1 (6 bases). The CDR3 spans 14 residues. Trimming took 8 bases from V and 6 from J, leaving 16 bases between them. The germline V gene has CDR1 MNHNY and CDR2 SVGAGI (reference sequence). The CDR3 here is CASSKTGTAGELFF. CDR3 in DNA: TGTGCCAGCTCAAAAACAGGGACGGCCGGGGAGCTGTTTTTT.

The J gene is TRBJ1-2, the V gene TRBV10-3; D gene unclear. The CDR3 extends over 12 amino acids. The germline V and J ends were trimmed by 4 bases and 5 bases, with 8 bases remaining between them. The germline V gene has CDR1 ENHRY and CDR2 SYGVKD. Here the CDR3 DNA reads TGTGCCATCAGTGGGATTACTTATGGCTACACCTTC. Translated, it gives CAISGITYGYTF.

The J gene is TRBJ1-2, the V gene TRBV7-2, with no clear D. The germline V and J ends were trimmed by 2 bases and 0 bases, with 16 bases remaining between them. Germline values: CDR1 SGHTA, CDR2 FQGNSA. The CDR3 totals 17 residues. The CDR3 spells CASSLTRVFLTNYGYTF. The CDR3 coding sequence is TGTGCCAGCAGCTTAACTCGGGTCTTCCTCACTAACTATGGCTACACCTTC.

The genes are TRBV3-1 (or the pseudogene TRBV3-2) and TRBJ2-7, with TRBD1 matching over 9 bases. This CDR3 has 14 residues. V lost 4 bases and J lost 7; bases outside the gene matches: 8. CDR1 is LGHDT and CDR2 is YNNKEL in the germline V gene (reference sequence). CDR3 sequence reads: CASSLWDRALEQYF. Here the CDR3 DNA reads TGTGCCAGCAGCCTTTGGGACAGGGCGCTGGAGCAGTACTTC.